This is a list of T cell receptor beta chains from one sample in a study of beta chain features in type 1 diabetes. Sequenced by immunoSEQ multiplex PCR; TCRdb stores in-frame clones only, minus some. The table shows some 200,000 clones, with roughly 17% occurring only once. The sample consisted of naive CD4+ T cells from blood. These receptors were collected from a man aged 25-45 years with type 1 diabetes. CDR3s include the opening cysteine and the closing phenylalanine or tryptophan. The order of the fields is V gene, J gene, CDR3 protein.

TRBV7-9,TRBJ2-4,CASSFSAAGAGITKNIQYF
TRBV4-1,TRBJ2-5,CASSQELSTSRETQYF
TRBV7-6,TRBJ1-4,CASSLASTVNEKLFF
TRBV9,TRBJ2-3,CASSAGLAGAEDTQYF
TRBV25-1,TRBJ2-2,CASSPRTGALNTGELFF
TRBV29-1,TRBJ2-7,CSVVHRGSYEQYF
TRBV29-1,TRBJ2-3,CSGFGQAHGDTQYF
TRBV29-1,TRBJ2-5,CSVEGGRGQTQYF
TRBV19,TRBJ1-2,CATKLEGTGNYGYTF
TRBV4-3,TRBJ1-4,CASSQAVQGSNEKLFF
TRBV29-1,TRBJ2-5,CSGDLRETQYF
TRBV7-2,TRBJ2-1,CASSPGLAGSSYNEQFF
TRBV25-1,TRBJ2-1,CASSDSYNAGLEQFF
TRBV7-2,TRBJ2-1,CASSLTQDNEQFF
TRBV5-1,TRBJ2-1,CASSLTGTGLYEQFF
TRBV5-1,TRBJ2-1,CASSLLQTSYNEQFF
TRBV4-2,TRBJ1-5,CASSPEVRQPQHF
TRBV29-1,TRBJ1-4,CSVAGGENEKLFF
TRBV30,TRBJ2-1,CAWRLGLAGVNEQFF
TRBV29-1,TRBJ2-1,CSVAYRGGDEQFF
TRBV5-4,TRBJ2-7,CASSFAVGDYEQYF
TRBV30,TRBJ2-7,CAWSARLASYF
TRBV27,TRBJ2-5,CASSPRTWVGETQYF
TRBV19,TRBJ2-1,CASSRRTSIGNEQFF
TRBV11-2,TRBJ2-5,CASSQQGTQYF
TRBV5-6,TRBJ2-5,CASSHGGTQYF
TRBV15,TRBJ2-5,CATSGTSGSSSREKTQYF
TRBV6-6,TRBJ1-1,CAISRGEGTEAFF
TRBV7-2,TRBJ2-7,CASSSSGLSSYEQYF
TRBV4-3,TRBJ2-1,CASGRETKNEQFF
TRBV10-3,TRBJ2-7,CAISETNAYEQYF
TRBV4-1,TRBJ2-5,CASSQTGQGTETQYF
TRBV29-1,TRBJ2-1,CSVEANHNEQFF
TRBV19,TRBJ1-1,CASSIGRQGTEAFF
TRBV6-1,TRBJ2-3,CASSEGTGHTQYF
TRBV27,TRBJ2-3,CASSSPTDTQYF
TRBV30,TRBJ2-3,CAWSVQGRDTQYF
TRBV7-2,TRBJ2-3,CASSLIAGMGDTQYF
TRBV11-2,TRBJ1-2,CASSLTTTGTF
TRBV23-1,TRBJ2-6,CASAPDRGDNSGANVLTF
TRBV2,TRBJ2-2,CASLGGENTGELFF
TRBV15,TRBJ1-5,CATSRDPGVSNQPQHF
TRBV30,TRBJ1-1,CAWSTGQENTEAFF
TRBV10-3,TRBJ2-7,CAISVETGMHEQYF
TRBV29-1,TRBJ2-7,CSVSGTGNHEQYF
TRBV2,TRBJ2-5,CASSEGSLEYF
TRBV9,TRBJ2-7,CASSPDSGSYEQYF
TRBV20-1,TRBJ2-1,CSTGLYNEQFF
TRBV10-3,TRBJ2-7,CAISEGGEQYF
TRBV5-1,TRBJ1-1,CASSLGLVGTEAFF
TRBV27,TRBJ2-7,CASSLSMLLAGSEQYF
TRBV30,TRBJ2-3,CAWSLRITDTQYF
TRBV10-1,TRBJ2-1,CASSEYRYNEQFF
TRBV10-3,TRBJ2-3,CAISDSGRAPGDTQYF